One and the same sample provided the 19 T cell receptor beta chains below, sequenced in a study of T cells in Graves' hyperthyroidism and ophthalmopathy. Using RNA transcripts as the source, TCR beta CDR3 regions were amplified. The TCR CDR3 first-round RT-PCR relied on the HTBI primer set. One entry per CDR3 protein results from TCRdb running MiXCR on the multiplex PCR reads. The data show nearly 600,000 distinct CDR3 sequences, around 14% seen once. The specimen sequenced was blood. The receptor source for this set is a woman in her late teens or twenties with Graves' ophthalmopathy.

This clonotype came up many times. The rearrangement joins TRBV24-1 to TRBJ2-7, with 7 bases matching TRBD1. Germline V gives CDR1 KGHDR, CDR2 SFDVKD. This CDR3 contains 15 residues. Trimming removed 2 bases from V and 5 bases from J; junction bases left unmatched: 8. CDR3 sequence (DNA): TGTGCCACCAGTGATTCAGGGGACAGTCCGGACGAGCAGTACTTC. It translates to CATSDSGDSPDEQYF.

The CDR3: CASSLTAPSQGTEQYF. In nucleotides, the CDR3 is TGTGCCAGCAGCTTAACCGCCCCCAGTCAGGGAACCGAGCAGTACTTC. The genes are TRBV7-3 and TRBJ2-7; TRBD1 might be the D (5 bases). Trimming took 0 bases from V and 6 from J, leaving 18 bases between them. The CDR3 has 16 residues. Germline V lookup: CDR1 SGHTA, CDR2 FQGTGA. Looking up the rest from reference TRBV7-3 and TRBJ2-7 gives the full variable domain: GAGVSQTPSNKVTEKGKYVELRCDPISGHTALYWYRQSLGQGPEFLIYFQGTGAADDSGLPNDRFFAVRPEGSVSTLKIQRTERGDSAVYLCASSLTAPSQGTEQYFGPGTRLTVT.

The chain links TRBV10-3 to TRBJ1-2, with D hard to call. This CDR3 has 13 amino acids. V lost 8 bases, J lost 2 bases, and 12 bases lay in between. Germline V gene lookup returns CDR1 ENHRY and CDR2 SYGVKD. CDR3 loop: CAISPTDNYGYTF. As DNA, the CDR3 is TGTGCCATCTCCCCGACGGACAACTATGGCTACACCTTC.

This clonotype has a count of ten or more. The CDR3 coding sequence is TGTGCCAGCAGCCATAGACTAGTGTCTACTCGCGAGCAGTACTTC. This translates into CASSHRLVSTREQYF. The rearrangement links TRBV7-9 to TRBJ2-7; weak D call: TRBD2 (6 bases). Per germline, CDR1 SEHNR and CDR2 FQNEAQ (reference sequence). Trimming shortened V by 5 bases and J by 6 bases, and 20 bases separated the two germline ends. There are 15 residues in the CDR3.

This clonotype has at least ten counts. DNA of the CDR3: TGTGCCACCAGCAAAGGGCACAGCATCTATGGCTACACCTTC. Amino acid sequence: CATSKGHSIYGYTF. The chain links TRBV15 to TRBJ1-2; D is unresolved. The CDR3 is 14 amino acids. Germline CDR1 reads LNHNV; CDR2 reads YYDKDF (reference sequence). The V and J ends lost 4 bases and 4 bases respectively, with 13 bases between them.

As DNA, the CDR3 is TGTGCCAGCAGGGAGGGGTATTACTATGGCTACACCTTC. Translated: CASREGYYYGYTF. The chain links TRBV6-1 to TRBJ1-2; D might be TRBD1 (5 bases). Between the trimmed V and J ends, which lost 6 bases and 3 bases, there was a span of 11 bases. The CDR3 extends over 13 amino acids. Per germline, CDR1 MNHNS and CDR2 SASEGT.

This clonotype was counted ten times or more. The J gene is TRBJ1-2, the V gene TRBV4-1; no clear D gene. The CDR3 totals 14 residues. V was clipped by 3 bases and J by 6 bases, with 14 bases between them. In germline, CDR1 is MGHRA, CDR2 YSYEKL. The CDR3, as DNA: TGCGCCAGCAGCCACCACCGGGTGAAGAATGGCTACACCTTC. Translating it yields CASSHHRVKNGYTF.

This clonotype was recorded many times. This sequence joins TRBV20-1 and TRBJ2-7, with a tentative D call TRBD1 (6 bases). Germline V gene data show CDR1 as DFQATT and CDR2 as SNEGSKA (reference sequence). V was cut by 3 bases and J by 3 bases, with 12 bases left in between. The CDR3 loop spans 13 amino acids. The CDR3 sequence is CSASRTGYYEQYF. DNA for the CDR3: TGCAGTGCTAGTAGAACAGGGTACTACGAGCAGTACTTC.

The DNA of the CDR3 is TGTGCCAGCAGCTTAGCGTGGGGGGACAACATTCAGTACTTC. Residues: CASSLAWGDNIQYF. The chain links TRBV7-2 to TRBJ2-4; a weak D match, TRBD2 (6 bases). V lost 0 bases, J lost 7 bases, and 10 bases lay in between. Germline CDR1 is SGHTA and CDR2 is FQGNSA. CDR3 length: 14 residues.

This clonotype was picked up a small number of times. This chain connects TRBV5-1 to TRBJ1-3; a possible D gene is TRBD1 (6 bases). The CDR3 totals 16 residues. Between the trimmed V and J ends, which lost 1 base and 5 bases, there was a span of 16 bases. Germline V gene data show CDR1 as SGHRS and CDR2 as YFSETQ. For the CDR3, the DNA is TGCGCCAGCAGCTTGAGGGGACAAGAAGTTCGAAACACCATATATTTT. It yields the protein CASSLRGQEVRNTIYF.

This clonotype was seen at least ten times. This rearrangement joins TRBV24-1 to TRBJ2-5, with 9 bases matching TRBD1. The CDR3 has 16 residues. The ends lost 3 bases at V and 4 bases at J; junction bases unmatched: 8. The germline V gene encodes CDR1 KGHDR and CDR2 SFDVKD. The CDR3, as DNA: TGTGCCACCAGTGATACCGGACAGGGGTTGGGAGAGACCCAGTACTTC. Protein product: CATSDTGQGLGETQYF.

This clonotype was detected a few times. The V and J genes are TRBV7-3 and TRBJ1-2; tentatively, D is TRBD1 (5 bases). Germline assignment: CDR1 SGHTA and CDR2 FQGTGA. The CDR3 is 13 residues long. V dropped 2 bases and J dropped 7 bases, with 11 bases sitting between them. DNA of the CDR3: TGTGCCAGCAGCTTAGGAGGGGAGGGTGGCTACACCTTC. The encoded protein is CASSLGGEGGYTF.

The genes are TRBV29-1 and TRBJ1-2, with D maybe TRBD1 (5 bases). Trimming stripped 8 bases from V and 8 bases from J, with 18 bases between. CDR3 length: 12 residues. Germline lookup yields CDR1 SQVTM and CDR2 ANQGSEA. This CDR3 reads CSLGGAAGGYTF. The DNA for the CDR3 is TGCAGCTTAGGAGGGGCGGCGGGGGGCTACACCTTC.

V usage is TRBV19 and J usage is TRBJ1-2, with D maybe TRBD1 (6 bases). This CDR3 has 14 amino acids. Trimming removed 4 bases at V and 4 bases at J, with 13 bases between. CDR1 is LNHDA, CDR2 SQIVND, per germline (reference sequence). The CDR3 is CASSRADSIYGYTF. CDR3 DNA sequence: TGTGCCAGTAGTAGGGCGGACAGCATCTATGGCTACACCTTC.

This clonotype was observed many times. V is TRBV29-1 and J is TRBJ1-1; 8 bases map to TRBD1. J was trimmed by 1 base and V by 4 bases; bases with no gene match: 2. CDR1 and CDR2 (germline): SQVTM, ANQGSEA. This CDR3 is built from 13 residues. CDR3 bases: TGCAGCGTTGGACAGGGGACGAACACTGAAGCTTTCTTT. This translates into CSVGQGTNTEAFF.

With regard to this clonotype: Without the conserved terminal phenylalanine or tryptophan, this CDR3 likely stems from a read error. J is TRBJ2-3 and V is TRBV25-1; D unresolved. This CDR3 contains 12 residues. The V gene lost 4 bases and the J gene lost 2 bases, with 4 bases spanning the gap. CDR1 MGHDK and CDR2 SYGVNS come from the germline V gene. CDR3 residues: CASSVFTDTQYS. The CDR3 DNA sequence: TGTGCCAGCAGTGTCTTCACAGATACGCAGTATTCT.

This clonotype was observed once. The chain recombines TRBV13 with TRBJ2-7; TRBD2 agrees at 14 bases. CDR1 is PRHDT, CDR2 FYEKMQ, per germline (reference sequence). V shed 5 bases, J shed 4 bases, and the junction held 4 bases outside the gene matches. The CDR3 is made up of 15 amino acids. In DNA, the CDR3 is TGTGCCAGCAGCACCGGGACTAGCGGGAGTTACGAGCAGTACTTC. Encoded protein: CASSTGTSGSYEQYF.

The chain employs TRBV6-4 and TRBJ2-7; no clear D gene. Germline CDR1 is MRHNA and CDR2 is SNTAGT. V was clipped by 5 bases and J by 7 bases, with 15 bases between them. This CDR3 spans 13 amino acids. CDR3 region: CASSPYRWEEQYF. CDR3 bases: TGTGCCAGCAGTCCCTACAGATGGGAAGAGCAGTACTTC.

This clonotype occurred many times. The rearrangement links TRBV3-1 to TRBJ1-5; tentative D call: TRBD1 (6 bases). Per germline, CDR1 LGHDT and CDR2 YNNKEL (reference sequence). The V gene lost 3 bases and the J gene lost 7 bases, with 10 bases spanning the gap. The CDR3 sequence is 13 residues long. In DNA form, the CDR3 reads TGTGCCAGCAGCCACAGGGGAGGCCAGCCCCAGCATTTT. Translated: CASSHRGGQPQHF. The full variable domain, with the rest looked up from reference TRBV3-1 and TRBJ1-5, is DTAVSQTPKYLVTQMGNDKSIKCEQNLGHDTMYWYKQDSKKFLKIMFSYNNKELIINETVPNRFSPKSPDKAHLNLHINSLELGDSAVYFCASSHRGGQPQHFGDGTRLSIL.